The 32 T cell receptor beta chains listed next were all sequenced from one sample in a study of shared clonotypes between healthy human individuals. TCRdb keeps only in-frame clones here, not all; method: immunoSEQ multiplex PCR. The data show a few million clones, 85% to 95% seen once. Sample: naive CD4+ T cells from PBMCs. Regarding subset: CD45RA+ positively selected. These receptor sequences come from a young man in good health. Some clones in this sample may be carry-over from other donors' samples.

This rearrangement joins TRBV12-2 to TRBJ2-7; TRBD2 is the table's D call, not checked against the DNA. TRBV12-2 is shown as a pseudogene. The CDR3 extends over 16 amino acids. This CDR3 reads CASHRTSGNLAYEQYF. The CDR3 DNA sequence: TGTGCAAGTCACCGGACTAGCGGGAACCTTGCTTACGAGCAGTACTTC.

The chain uses TRBV9 and TRBJ2-1; D remains ambiguous. Deletions cut 4 bases from V and 13 bases from J, with 18 bases between. Germline values: CDR1 SGDLS, CDR2 YYNGEE. CDR3 length: 13 amino acids. This chain's CDR3 is CASSPQPSGLQFF. The CDR3 bases are TGTGCCAGCAGCCCACAGCCCTCGGGTTTACAGTTCTTC. Looking up the rest from reference TRBV9 and TRBJ2-1 gives the full variable domain: DSGVTQTPKHLITATGQRVTLRCSPRSGDLSVYWYQQSLDQGLQFLIQYYNGEERAKGNILERFSAQQFPDLHSELNLSSLELGDSALYFCASSPQPSGLQFFGPGTRLTVL.

The V gene is TRBV29-1, the J gene TRBJ2-1; 12 nucleotides line up with TRBD2. Germline CDR1 is SQVTM and CDR2 is ANQGSEA. The CDR3 covers 17 residues. The V segment lost 1 base and the J segment 0 bases; nucleotides outside the gene matches: 4. CDR3 sequence: CSVEGLAGGSSYNEQFF. The CDR3 DNA follows: TGCAGCGTTGAAGGTCTAGCGGGAGGGAGCTCCTACAATGAGCAGTTCTTC.

This clone turned up a few times. V is TRBV9 and J is TRBJ2-1; 7 nucleotides match TRBD2. Germline lookup yields CDR1 SGDLS and CDR2 YYNGEE. The CDR3 spans 16 residues. The junction had 16 bases not matched to a gene; V was cut back by 4 bases and J by 9 bases. CDR3 loop: CASSLTGTMFWGEQFF. The CDR3 coding sequence is TGTGCCAGCAGCCTTACCGGGACTATGTTTTGGGGTGAGCAGTTCTTC.

In DNA form, the CDR3 reads TGTGCCAGCGCCTACAAGGGGGAGGAGGATACGCAGTATTTT. This translates into CASAYKGEEDTQYF. The chain joins TRBV2 to TRBJ2-3; perhaps D is TRBD1 or TRBD2 (6 bases each). Per germline, CDR1 SNHLY and CDR2 FYNNEI. The CDR3 is 14 amino acids. With 8 bases removed from V and 6 bases from J, the gap between germline ends came to 18 bases.

The rearrangement links TRBV29-1 to TRBJ1-1, with unresolved D. CDR1 and CDR2 (germline): SQVTM, ANQGSEA. The CDR3 is 18 amino acids. V was pared by 8 bases and J by 1 base, with 29 bases between. CDR3 in DNA: TGCAGCCCAGTACCATACCCCACCTCACCCTTTAAGAACACTGAAGCTTTCTTT. This codes for CSPVPYPTSPFKNTEAFF.

The CDR3 is CASSLWAGGFNPQHF. DNA of the CDR3: TGTGCCAGCAGTTTATGGGCGGGGGGCTTTAATCCCCAGCATTTT. The chain joins TRBV28 to TRBJ1-5; possibly TRBD1 for D (6 bases). Per the germline V gene, CDR1 is MDHEN and CDR2 is SYDVKM. The germline V and J ends were trimmed by 0 bases and 10 bases, with 16 bases remaining between them. The CDR3 is 15 amino acids.

The chain couples TRBV7-6 to TRBJ2-5, with TRBD1 matching 8 bases. Germline loops: CDR1 SGHVS, CDR2 FNYEAQ. Germline trimming cut 2 bases from V and 7 bases from J; bases unmatched to any gene: 12. The CDR3 has 16 amino acids. CDR3 protein: CASSLSGTGGFGTQYF. The CDR3 DNA sequence: TGTGCCAGCAGCTTATCGGGCACAGGGGGGTTCGGGACCCAGTACTTC. The full variable domain, rest sourced from reference TRBV7-6 and TRBJ2-5, is GAGVSQSPRYKVTKRGQDVALRCDPISGHVSLYWYRQALGQGPEFLTYFNYEAQQDKSGLPNDRFSAERPEGSISTLTIQRTEQRDSAMYRCASSLSGTGGFGTQYFGPGTRLLVL.

About this clone itself: This CDR3 is also generated by other DNA sequences in the sample. The chain is built from TRBV2 and TRBJ2-1; 10 bases align to TRBD2. The V and J ends lost 6 bases and 0 bases, in that order; junction bases with no gene match: 2. The germline gives CDR1 SNHLY, CDR2 FYNNEI. The CDR3 is 15 residues long. The CDR3 DNA is TGTGCCAGCAGGGCTAGCGGGAGCTCCTACAATGAGCAGTTCTTC. It yields the protein CASRASGSSYNEQFF. Filled out from reference TRBV2 and TRBJ2-1, the complete variable domain reads EPEVTQTPSHQVTQMGQEVILRCVPISNHLYFYWYRQILGQKVEFLVSFYNNEISEKSEIFDDQFSVERPDGSNFTLKIRSTKLEDSAMYFCASRASGSSYNEQFFGPGTRLTVL.

The rearrangement links TRBV2 to TRBJ1-4; TRBD1 agrees at 9 bases. The CDR3 is 16 amino acids. CDR1 and CDR2 (germline): SNHLY, FYNNEI. Unmatched junction bases numbered 14, after V lost 8 bases and J lost 7 bases. The CDR3 loop is CASAGGRQGGTEKLFF. The CDR3 region has the DNA TGTGCCAGCGCCGGGGGCAGACAGGGGGGCACTGAAAAACTGTTTTTT.

This sequence joins TRBV28 and TRBJ2-7, with TRBD2 matching 9 bases. The CDR3 has 14 amino acids. V lost 5 bases, J lost 7 bases, and 9 bases stayed unmatched. The germline CDR1 and CDR2 sequences are MDHEN and SYDVKM. CDR3 coding DNA: TGTGCCAGCAGTGGGACTAGCTCGTCGAGGGAGCAGTACTTC. Translated: CASSGTSSSREQYF.

The rearrangement links TRBV5-1 to TRBJ2-1; D tentatively fits TRBD1 or TRBD2 (5 bases each). Per germline, CDR1 SGHRS and CDR2 YFSETQ. The CDR3 spans 15 residues. The ends were cut back, 0 bases at V and 1 base at J, with 8 bases in the middle. The CDR3 bases are TGCGCCAGCAGCTTGGTGGGGGAATCCTACAATGAGCAGTTCTTC. Encoded protein: CASSLVGESYNEQFF.

The chain uses TRBV11-2 and TRBJ2-5, with unresolved D. The CDR3 length is 12 residues. Trimming removed 6 bases from V and 5 bases from J, with 10 bases in between. Germline CDR1 reads SGHAT; CDR2 reads FQNNGV. The DNA of the CDR3 is TGTGCCAGCAGACAGTTAGGGGAGACCCAGTACTTC. Translated: CASRQLGETQYF. The whole variable domain, remainder taken from reference TRBV11-2 and TRBJ2-5, is EAGVAQSPRYKIIEKRQSVAFWCNPISGHATLYWYQQILGQGPKLLIQFQNNGVVDDSQLPKDRFSAERLKGVDSTLKIQPAKLEDSAVYLCASRQLGETQYFGPGTRLLVL.

The V gene is TRBV20-1, the J gene TRBJ1-1; D remains ambiguous. This CDR3 region has 11 residues. Germline lookup yields CDR1 DFQATT and CDR2 SNEGSKA (reference sequence). Trimming left V 7 bases short and J 1 base short, with 7 bases between. The CDR3 DNA is TGCAGTGGAAATAAGAACACTGAAGCTTTCTTT. It is translated as CSGNKNTEAFF.

This chain joins TRBV30 and TRBJ1-1; a possible D gene is TRBD1 (5 bases). The CDR3 sequence is 14 residues long. Germline loops: CDR1 GTSNPN, CDR2 SVGIG (reference sequence). Trimming removed 5 bases at V and 4 bases at J, with 17 bases between. The CDR3 nucleotides read TGTGCCTGGGGACGCCCAGGAAGGGGCACTGAAGCTTTCTTT. Its protein is CAWGRPGRGTEAFF.

The chain combines TRBV5-1 with TRBJ2-7; D might be TRBD2 (6 bases). In germline, CDR1 is SGHRS, CDR2 YFSETQ. The CDR3 is 14 amino acids. Trimming took off 4 bases at V and 2 bases at J, with 13 bases between the two ends. The DNA for the CDR3 is TGCGCCAGCAGCCCTATGGCGGGGCCCTACGAGCAGTACTTC. Its translation is CASSPMAGPYEQYF. Drawing the rest from reference TRBV5-1 and TRBJ2-7, the complete variable domain is KAGVTQTPRYLIKTRGQQVTLSCSPISGHRSVSWYQQTPGQGLQFLFEYFSETQRNKGNFPGRFSGRQFSNSRSEMNVSTLELGDSALYLCASSPMAGPYEQYFGPGTRLTVT.

Details on this clone: This sample includes further DNA sequences coding for the same CDR3. The CDR3 loop is CASSWLQGSYEQYF. CDR3 nucleotide sequence: TGTGCCAGCAGTTGGTTACAGGGATCCTACGAGCAGTACTTC. The gene calls are TRBV28 and TRBJ2-7; a possible D gene is TRBD1 (6 bases). The V gene lost 4 bases and the J gene lost 1 base, with 11 bases spanning the gap. Per the germline V gene, CDR1 is MDHEN and CDR2 is SYDVKM. The CDR3 is 14 residues long.

V is TRBV29-1 and J is TRBJ2-7, with D possibly matching TRBD1 (5 bases). CDR3 size: 14 residues. From germline, CDR1 is SQVTM and CDR2 ANQGSEA. V lost 0 bases and J 7 bases, leaving 16 bases between the germline ends. The CDR3 here is CSVEETGPLGEQYF. In DNA form, the CDR3 reads TGCAGCGTTGAAGAAACAGGACCCTTAGGGGAGCAGTACTTC.

This clone has just one count. The chain couples TRBV19 to TRBJ1-3; a weak D match, TRBD1 (5 bases). Germline values: CDR1 LNHDA, CDR2 SQIVND (reference sequence). Deletions cut 5 bases from V and 0 bases from J, with 14 bases between. The CDR3 covers 16 residues. The CDR3 nucleotides are TGTGCCAGTAGTTTGGGACTGCTCATCTCTGGAAACACCATATATTTT. It codes for CASSLGLLISGNTIYF.

The chain uses TRBV10-3 and TRBJ2-7, with 11 nucleotides matching TRBD1. The V gene's germline CDR1 is ENHRY and CDR2 SYGVKD. With V trimmed by 2 bases and J by 7 bases, 13 bases remained unmatched. The CDR3 length is 17 residues. In DNA form, the CDR3 reads TGTGCCATCAGTGAGCCGACGCGGGACAGGGGGGGTCGGGAGCAGTACTTC. Residues: CAISEPTRDRGGREQYF.

This rearrangement joins TRBV18 to TRBJ2-7; 12 bases match TRBD2. Germline assignment: CDR1 KGHSH and CDR2 LQKENI. The V segment lost 2 bases and the J segment 5 bases; nucleotides outside the gene matches: 7. The CDR3 sequence is 16 residues long. The chain's CDR3 is CASSPRPRTSGNEQYF. In nucleotides, the CDR3 is TGTGCCAGCTCACCAAGGCCGCGGACTAGCGGGAACGAGCAGTACTTC.

V gene TRBV2 combines with J gene TRBJ1-5, with D uncertain. Germline CDR1 SNHLY, CDR2 FYNNEI. The CDR3 has 11 amino acids. Trimming took 6 bases from V and 5 from J, leaving 5 bases between them. Here the CDR3 reads CASRRDQPQHF. The CDR3 coding sequence is TGTGCCAGCAGGCGGGATCAGCCCCAGCATTTT.

V is TRBV19 and J is TRBJ2-1; D is perhaps TRBD1 or TRBD2 (5 bases each). The CDR3 covers 18 residues. Trimming pared 4 bases from V and 0 bases from J, leaving 19 bases between. Per the germline V gene, CDR1 is LNHDA and CDR2 is SQIVND (reference sequence). In DNA form, the CDR3 reads TGTGCCAGTAGTAAACACCACGGGACGTCTAGCTCCTACAATGAGCAGTTCTTC. The encoded protein is CASSKHHGTSSSYNEQFF.

V is TRBV27 and J is TRBJ2-7; D is ambiguous. V was pared by 2 bases and J by 6 bases, with 11 bases between. In germline, CDR1 is MNHEY, CDR2 SMNVEV (reference sequence). The CDR3 contains 13 residues. CDR3 sequence (DNA): TGTGCCAGCAGTTTAGGGCCCATGGGCGAGCAGTACTTC. This sequence encodes CASSLGPMGEQYF.

This chain links TRBV14 with TRBJ2-7, with D uncertain. The germline gives CDR1 SGHDN, CDR2 FVKESK. This CDR3 has 14 residues. V was cut by 4 bases and J by 1 base, with 11 bases left in between. The CDR3 nucleotides read TGTGCCAGCAGCCCCACCTGGGGTTCCTACGAGCAGTACTTC. Its translation: CASSPTWGSYEQYF.

Turning to this clone: The junction departs from germline at one end; a sequencing error may be responsible. CDR3 amino acids: CASSKEGVISYEQYF. CDR3 nucleotide sequence: TGTGCCAGCAGCAAAGAGGGGGTCATCTCCTACGAGCAGTACTTC. This chain links TRBV4-2 with TRBJ2-7; weak D call: TRBD1 (6 bases). Germline V gene data show CDR1 as LGHNA and CDR2 as YNFKEQ. The CDR3 has 15 amino acids.

The genes are TRBV4-1 and TRBJ1-2; maybe TRBD1 (5 bases). Trimming shortened V by 0 bases and J by 7 bases, and 15 bases separated the two germline ends. Germline CDR1 is MGHRA and CDR2 is YSYEKL. CDR3 size: 15 residues. In DNA form, the CDR3 reads TGCGCCAGCAGCCAAGAGGACGGGGCGCGGCGTGGCTACACCTTC. Residues: CASSQEDGARRGYTF.

About this clone: Other nucleotide sequences from this sample produce the same CDR3. The chain employs TRBV28 and TRBJ2-3; D gene unclear. Trimming removed 3 bases from V and 6 bases from J, with 7 bases in between. The CDR3 totals 12 residues. Per the germline V gene, CDR1 is MDHEN and CDR2 is SYDVKM. The CDR3 loop is CASSFLGDTQYF. The CDR3, as DNA: TGTGCCAGCAGTTTTCTGGGCGATACGCAGTATTTT. The entire variable domain, with the rest obtained from reference TRBV28 and TRBJ2-3, is as follows: DVKVTQSSRYLVKRTGEKVFLECVQDMDHENMFWYRQDPGLGLRLIYFSYDVKMKEKGDIPEGYSVSREKKERFSLILESASTNQTSMYLCASSFLGDTQYFGPGTRLTVL.

The chain is built from TRBV29-1 and TRBJ1-1, with a possible D match to TRBD1 (5 bases). V dropped 2 bases and J dropped 1 base, with 11 bases sitting between them. CDR1 is SQVTM and CDR2 is ANQGSEA in the germline V gene. The CDR3 length is 14 residues. CDR3 protein: CSVEKGIRNTEAFF. In DNA, the CDR3 is TGCAGCGTTGAAAAGGGGATTAGGAACACTGAAGCTTTCTTT.

V gene TRBV6-1 combines with J gene TRBJ2-7; D not resolved. Germline lookup yields CDR1 MNHNS and CDR2 SASEGT. CDR3 length: 13 residues. Trimming left V 5 bases short and J 3 bases short, with 11 bases between. Written as DNA, the CDR3 is TGTGCCAGCAGTAGCAGACCAGACTACGAGCAGTACTTC. Encoded protein: CASSSRPDYEQYF.

The chain links TRBV15 to TRBJ2-1; a possible D gene is TRBD1 (7 bases). Trimming left V 1 base short and J 7 bases short, with 14 bases between. The germline CDR1 and CDR2 sequences are LNHNV and YYDKDF (reference sequence). The CDR3 spans 15 residues. CDR3 DNA sequence: TGTGCCACCAGCAGAGCAGGGGGACTGGGAAATGAGCAGTTCTTC. Translating it yields CATSRAGGLGNEQFF.

The CDR3 DNA sequence: TGTGCCAGCAGTGAAGACTCCTTAGTATTTAACGAGCAGTACTTC. This translates into CASSEDSLVFNEQYF. This rearrangement joins TRBV2 to TRBJ2-7; D unresolved. Germline CDR1 reads SNHLY; CDR2 reads FYNNEI. Trimming shortened V by 1 base and J by 5 bases, and 15 bases separated the two germline ends. The CDR3 loop spans 15 amino acids.